This T cell receptor (beta chain) emerged from a study of monozygotic twins with inflammatory bowel disease. After re-calling the 5' RACE reads, TCRdb lists one entry per CDR3 protein, DNA absent. This repertoire comprises 200,000 to 250,000 distinct CDR3 sequences; its ten largest clones make up roughly 8%. Germline CDR1 LGHDT, CDR2 YNNKEL (reference sequence). The CDR3 covers 14 residues. The sequenced sample was blood. This receptor was taken from a human donor with ulcerative colitis or Crohn's disease, or a healthy co-twin of an affected twin (not recorded which). The V gene is TRBV3-1, the J gene TRBJ2-3; TCRdb outputs TRBD1, but without DNA this stays unchecked. The CDR3 protein is CASSQAGVPDTQYF.